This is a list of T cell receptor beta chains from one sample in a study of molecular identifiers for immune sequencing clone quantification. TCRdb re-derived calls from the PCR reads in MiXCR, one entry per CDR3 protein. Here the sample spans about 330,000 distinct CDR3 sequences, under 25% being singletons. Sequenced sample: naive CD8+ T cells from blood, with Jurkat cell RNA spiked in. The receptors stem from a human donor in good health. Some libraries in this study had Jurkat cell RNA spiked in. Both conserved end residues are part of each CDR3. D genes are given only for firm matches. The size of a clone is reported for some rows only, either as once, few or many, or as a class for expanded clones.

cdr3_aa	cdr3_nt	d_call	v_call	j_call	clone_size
CASSLTQVGTEAFF	TGTGCCAGCAGTTTAACCCAGGTCGGCACTGAAGCTTTCTTT	.	TRBV28	TRBJ1-1	.
CATNSGITDTQYF	TGTGCCACCAACAGCGGGATCACAGATACGCAGTATTTT	TRBD2	TRBV15	TRBJ2-3	.
CSVEIGPMRSYNEQFF	TGCAGCGTTGAAATTGGCCCAATGAGGTCCTACAATGAGCAGTTCTTC	.	TRBV29-1	TRBJ2-1	.
CATSAKGQGLTEAFF	TGTGCCACCAGTGCCAAAGGACAGGGGCTCACTGAAGCTTTCTTT	TRBD1	TRBV24-1	TRBJ1-1	few
CATSLGRFAQPQHF	TGTGCCACCAGCTTGGGCCGCTTTGCCCAGCCCCAGCATTTT	.	TRBV15	TRBJ1-5	many
CARPRGDDYEKLFF	TGTGCCCGCCCCCGCGGGGACGATTATGAAAAACTGTTTTTT	.	TRBV14	TRBJ1-4	many
CASSLRSGGIADTQYF	TGTGCCAGCAGCTTACGATCAGGGGGTATAGCAGATACGCAGTATTTT	TRBD1	TRBV7-9	TRBJ2-3	.
CASSGTGAYEQYF	TGTGCCAGCAGCGGGACAGGGGCCTACGAGCAGTACTTC	TRBD1	TRBV7-9	TRBJ2-7	many
CSVASGIDGYTF	TGCAGCGTAGCCTCCGGGATAGATGGCTACACCTTC	.	TRBV29-1	TRBJ1-2	few
CASSSPSEAFF	TGTGCCAGCAGTTCGCCCAGTGAAGCTTTCTTT	.	TRBV6-2/TRBV6-3	TRBJ1-1	many
CASSLGFRADTGELFF	TGTGCCAGCAGTTTAGGGTTCAGGGCAGACACCGGGGAGCTGTTTTTT	.	TRBV7-9	TRBJ2-2	.
CASSPGQGAAAFF	TGTGCCAGCAGCCCGGGACAGGGGGCAGCGGCTTTCTTT	TRBD1	TRBV5-6	TRBJ1-1	few
CASKFGVTEAFF	TGTGCCAGTAAATTTGGGGTCACTGAAGCTTTCTTT	.	TRBV19	TRBJ1-1	many
CASSEWTVTYEQYF	TGCGCCAGCAGTGAGTGGACAGTTACCTACGAGCAGTACTTC	.	TRBV10-1	TRBJ2-7	.
CATRSLYEQYF	TGTGCCACCCGTAGTCTCTACGAGCAGTACTTC	.	TRBV27	TRBJ2-7	.
CASSQTPGAISGTDTQYF	TGCGCCAGCAGCCAAACCCCGGGAGCCATTTCTGGCACAGATACGCAGTATTTT	.	TRBV4-3	TRBJ2-3	.
CASSESRLGQGGIREQYF	TGCGCCAGCAGTGAGTCAAGGTTGGGGCAGGGGGGTATCCGCGAGCAGTACTTC	.	TRBV10-1	TRBJ2-7	.
CASSPQSYEQYF	TGTGCCAGCAGCCCACAGTCCTACGAGCAGTACTTC	.	TRBV7-9	TRBJ2-7	many
CAWSLTYEQFF	TGTGCCTGGAGTTTGACTTATGAGCAGTTCTTC	.	TRBV30	TRBJ2-1	.
CATGQREGYEQYF	TGTGCCACCGGCCAGCGGGAGGGGTACGAGCAGTACTTC	TRBD2	TRBV10-3	TRBJ2-7	.
CASSGSLTDTQYF	TGTGCCAGCAGTGGATCTCTTACAGATACGCAGTATTTT	.	TRBV6-4	TRBJ2-3	many
CASSYSMSASYEQYF	TGTGCCAGCAGTTACTCGATGTCCGCGTCTTACGAGCAGTACTTC	.	TRBV6-5	TRBJ2-7	many
CASSLGPRDHQPQHF	TGTGCCAGCAGCTTAGGCCCCAGGGATCATCAGCCCCAGCATTTT	.	TRBV7-2	TRBJ1-5	many
CASSYTGGTEAFF	TGCGCCAGCAGCTACACAGGGGGCACTGAAGCTTTCTTT	TRBD1	TRBV5-1	TRBJ1-1	many
CASRTGGAFAEAFF	TGTGCCAGCAGGACAGGGGGCGCTTTCGCTGAAGCTTTCTTT	TRBD1	TRBV27	TRBJ1-1	few
CASSDGSRWDYGYTF	TGCGCCAGCAGCGATGGTTCGAGATGGGACTATGGCTACACCTTC	.	TRBV4-1	TRBJ1-2	many
CASSPSLSETFF	TGTGCCAGCTCACCCTCGTTATCTGAAACTTTCTTT	.	TRBV18	TRBJ1-1	.
CASSQSPRDPNEQFF	TGCGCCAGCAGCCAAAGCCCACGGGACCCCAATGAGCAGTTCTTC	.	TRBV4-3	TRBJ2-1	many
CASTYGLAGQGDTQYF	TGTGCCAGCACATACGGGCTAGCGGGACAAGGTGATACGCAGTATTTT	TRBD2	TRBV6-2/TRBV6-3	TRBJ2-3	.
CASSIDAGQQNYGYTF	TGTGCCAGTAGTATAGATGCGGGACAGCAGAACTATGGCTACACCTTC	TRBD1	TRBV19	TRBJ1-2	.
CASTDYGSYNEQFF	TGTGCCAGCACGGACTATGGCTCCTACAATGAGCAGTTCTTC	.	TRBV25-1	TRBJ2-1	.
CASSIVGAAGELFF	TGTGCCAGTAGTATAGTCGGGGCAGCCGGGGAGCTGTTTTTT	.	TRBV19	TRBJ2-2	few
CAGRDTSGTGRLNTIYF	TGTGCCGGACGAGACACTTCAGGGACAGGGCGCCTAAACACCATATATTTT	TRBD1	TRBV30	TRBJ1-3	few
CASSFAGTPGTDTQYF	TGTGCCAGCAGCTTCGCCGGGACTCCCGGCACAGATACGCAGTATTTT	.	TRBV7-6	TRBJ2-3	many
CASSAPTGTPSTDTQYF	TGTGCCAGCAGCGCTCCCACCGGGACACCGAGCACAGATACGCAGTATTTT	.	TRBV9	TRBJ2-3	.
CASSGRKADTQYF	TGCGCCAGCAGCGGCCGCAAGGCAGATACGCAGTATTTT	.	TRBV4-3	TRBJ2-3	.
CASSYVGGAADTQYF	TGTGCCAGCAGTTACGTCGGGGGAGCCGCAGATACGCAGTATTTT	.	TRBV6-5	TRBJ2-3	few
CASSLGKTSYNSPFHF	TGTGCCAGCAGTTTGGGGAAAACCTCCTATAATTCACCCTTCCACTTT	.	TRBV28	TRBJ1-6	.
CASSSPNTGVFEAFF	TGTGCCAGCAGCTCTCCTAATACAGGGGTCTTTGAAGCTTTCTTT	TRBD1	TRBV5-4	TRBJ1-1	many
CASSQTGPYGQYF	TGTGCCAGCAGTCAGACAGGGCCCTACGGGCAGTACTTC	TRBD1	TRBV27	TRBJ2-7	.
CASSQDFVKQFF	TGCGCCAGCAGCCAAGACTTCGTTAAGCAGTTCTTC	.	TRBV4-3	TRBJ2-1	.
CASSQDFTEVNEKLFF	TGTGCCAGCAGCCAAGATTTCACAGAAGTTAATGAAAAACTGTTTTTT	.	TRBV4-2	TRBJ1-4	few
CSARGTGELFF	TGCAGCGCCCGGGGCACCGGGGAGCTGTTTTTT	.	TRBV29-1	TRBJ2-2	many
CASYSAGSIYYGYTF	TGTGCCTCTTACTCGGCAGGGAGTATATACTATGGCTACACCTTC	.	TRBV30	TRBJ1-2	once
CASSPFGRKGTEAFF	TGTGCCAGTAGTCCATTCGGACGTAAAGGGACTGAAGCTTTCTTT	.	TRBV19	TRBJ1-1	few
CASSPITGQTNEKLFF	TGTGCCAGCAGTCCTATAACGGGACAGACTAATGAAAAACTGTTTTTT	TRBD1	TRBV12-3/TRBV12-4	TRBJ1-4	many
CATGEGQGMNTEAFF	TGTGCCACCGGTGAGGGACAGGGCATGAACACTGAAGCTTTCTTT	TRBD1	TRBV19	TRBJ1-1	.
CASSNGLAEQFF	TGTGCCAGTAGTAACGGACTAGCGGAGCAGTTCTTC	TRBD2	TRBV19	TRBJ2-1	few
CSARAGAEQYF	TGCAGTGCCAGAGCAGGGGCCGAGCAGTACTTC	.	TRBV20-1	TRBJ2-7	few
CASSHYTGELFF	TGTGCCAGCAGCCACTACACCGGGGAGCTGTTTTTT	.	TRBV14	TRBJ2-2	few